The sequence of this T cell receptor (beta chain) was determined in a study of blood T cell repertoires in COVID-19. Background on the study: Acute-phase and convalescent COVID-19 samples originated in the United States, Italy and Spain. T cells, B-cell-depleted T cells, or PBMCs supplied cDNA or gDNA.

As originally analysed: Estimated nucleated cell counts came from reference gene primer amplification. The data were produced by immunoSEQ multiplex PCR, yet TCRdb's version contains in-frame clones alone and is incomplete. D and trimming come from the DNA, and the V and J calls and clone size come from that table. The sample lists around 120,000 clones; 65% to 80% were seen once. This CDR3 region has 16 residues. V shed 0 bases, J shed 8 bases, and the junction held 9 bases outside the gene matches. CDR1 is SGHDN, CDR2 FVKESK, per germline. This rearrangement joins TRBV14 to TRBJ1-3, with TRBD1 identical over 8 bases. This clonotype was obtained from a man between 65 and 79 years old with active or convalescent COVID-19. The specimen was peripheral blood. Here the CDR3 reads CASSQERRQGRHTIYF. The CDR3 nucleotides read TGTGCCAGCAGCCAAGAGAGAAGACAGGGGAGACACACCATATATTTT. The full variable domain, completed using reference TRBV14 and TRBJ1-3, is EAGVTQFPSHSVIEKGQTVTLRCDPISGHDNLYWYRRVMGKEIKFLLHFVKESKQDESGMPNNRFLAERTGGTYSTLKVQPAELEDSGVYFCASSQERRQGRHTIYFGEGSWLTVV.